The 17 T cell receptor beta chains reported below all come from one sample, sequenced in a study of identical twins (dated by TCRdb to 2015 to 2016). To prepare the library, 5' RACE was applied. Sequencing was performed on an Illumina HiSeq 2000. The public reads were run again by TCRdb, first through fastp at Q25 and then through MiXCR, and only productive beta chains were kept. All rows with the same CDR3 protein become a single entry with the most common DNA and genes. For this sample the table gives 500,000 or so distinct CDR3 sequences, of which approximately 22% were detected only once. The biggest ten clones account for around 1% of the sample. These sequences were also reported in another study, on T cells expressing NK-cell markers.

Material for sequencing was CD4+ T cells sorted from blood. The receptors come from a woman aged 18-29 years in good health.

This sequence joins TRBV3-1 and TRBJ2-5; D unclear. V shed 0 bases and J shed 0 bases, with 8 bases lying between them. CDR1 LGHDT and CDR2 YNNKEL come from the germline V gene (reference sequence). The CDR3 is 15 amino acids. The CDR3 region is CASSQDSQYQETQYF. CDR3 DNA: TGTGCCAGCAGCCAAGATTCGCAGTACCAAGAGACCCAGTACTTC.

The table lists this clonotype with a count of one. This could be a read error, since a much larger clone is one nucleotide away. V is TRBV7-9 and J is TRBJ2-3; no definite D call. The V gene lost 2 bases and the J gene lost 6 bases, with 6 bases spanning the gap. The germline CDR1 and CDR2 sequences are SEHNR and FQNEAQ (reference sequence). CDR3 size: 12 residues. The CDR3 region has the DNA TGTGCCAGCAGCTTATTTTCCGATACGCAGTATTTT. This gives the protein CASSLFSDTQYF.

Many counts were recorded for this clonotype. This chain joins TRBV12-3 or TRBV12-4 and TRBJ2-1; no firm D call. The CDR3 sequence is 12 residues long. Trimming removed 3 bases from V and 5 bases from J, with 5 bases in between. The CDR3 reads CASSFSNNEQFF. The DNA for the CDR3 is TGTGCCAGCAGTTTCTCAAACAATGAGCAGTTCTTC.

Only a few counts were recorded for this clonotype. The rearrangement uses TRBV18 and TRBJ2-6; no firm D call. V dropped 2 bases and J dropped 0 bases, with 11 bases sitting between them. CDR3 length: 17 residues. The germline V gene has CDR1 KGHSH and CDR2 LQKENI. CDR3 in amino acids: CASSPALLGSGANVLTF. The CDR3, as DNA: TGTGCCAGCTCACCAGCCCTTCTGGGCTCTGGGGCCAACGTCCTGACTTTC.

The chain has TRBV3-1 and TRBJ2-1, with D maybe TRBD2 (7 bases). The CDR3 covers 15 residues. Germline V gene sequence: CDR1 LGHDT, CDR2 YNNKEL (reference sequence). Trimming stripped 7 bases from V and 7 bases from J, with 20 bases between. The CDR3, as DNA: TGTGCCAGCACCCCGGGGGGCAATGTCGAAAATGAGCAGTTCTTC. Its protein is CASTPGGNVENEQFF.

This clonotype has just a few counts. The genes are TRBV5-1 and TRBJ2-2; D gene ambiguous. The CDR3 is 15 residues long. CDR1 is SGHRS and CDR2 is YFSETQ in the germline V gene. Trimming pared 2 bases from V and 2 bases from J, leaving 10 bases between. The DNA for the CDR3 is TGCGCCAGCAGCTTCCGCGGTTCAAACACCGGGGAGCTGTTTTTT. Its protein is CASSFRGSNTGELFF.

The chain recombines TRBV19 with TRBJ2-7, with a possible D match to TRBD1 (5 bases). The CDR3 contains 13 residues. Germline V CDR1 and CDR2: LNHDA, SQIVND (reference sequence). Between the trimmed V and J ends, which lost 4 bases and 3 bases, there was a span of 10 bases. This CDR3 reads CASSTGQRYEQYF. The CDR3 DNA sequence: TGTGCCAGTAGTACTGGACAACGCTACGAGCAGTACTTC.

This clonotype was seen more than once but under ten times. The chain has TRBV7-7 and TRBJ2-3; tentatively, D is TRBD2 (7 bases). Germline V gives CDR1 SSHAT, CDR2 FNYEAQ (reference sequence). The CDR3 contains 14 residues. V lost 5 bases and J 5 bases, leaving 14 bases between the germline ends. The CDR3 nucleotides read TGTGCCAGCAGCCAGGGGACGGGGGGAGATACGCAGTATTTT. Amino acids: CASSQGTGGDTQYF.

This chain links TRBV20-1 with TRBJ1-1, with no clear D. V shed 6 bases and J shed 1 base, with 3 bases lying between them. Germline lookup yields CDR1 DFQATT and CDR2 SNEGSKA (reference sequence). This CDR3 comprises 10 residues. CDR3 in DNA: TGCAGTGCCTCGAACACTGAAGCTTTCTTT. This encodes CSASNTEAFF.

In regard to this clonotype: A junction boundary mismatches the germline segment, possibly from a read error. This sequence joins TRBV6-2 or TRBV6-3 and TRBJ2-6; D is undetermined. Germline V gives CDR1 MNHEY, CDR2 SVGEGT. The CDR3 is 14 residues long. CDR3 DNA sequence: TGTGCCACCAGTGACGAGCCTGGTGCCAACGTCCTGACTTTC. Its translation: CATSDEPGANVLTF.

In its sample, this clonotype was seen a few times. V is TRBV20-1 and J is TRBJ2-3; 9 bases match TRBD2. Germline values: CDR1 DFQATT, CDR2 SNEGSKA (reference sequence). The trim removed 7 bases at V and 2 bases at J, leaving 4 bases unmatched. This CDR3 spans 13 amino acids. The CDR3 region is CSVAGGYTDTQYF. The CDR3 DNA reads TGCAGTGTGGCGGGGGGGTACACAGATACGCAGTATTTT.

A few counts support this clonotype. The chain has TRBV7-3 and TRBJ1-4; 8 bases line up with TRBD1. J gave up 4 bases and V 5 bases, and 9 bases lay outside the gene matches. Germline CDR1 reads SGHTA; CDR2 reads FQGTGA. The CDR3 sequence is 16 residues long. CDR3 loop: CASSRSQTGDNEKLFF. The CDR3 nucleotides are TGTGCCAGCAGCAGAAGCCAGACAGGGGATAATGAAAAACTGTTTTTT.

The gene calls are TRBV13 and TRBJ2-7; D gene ambiguous. This CDR3 spans 14 amino acids. Trimming pared 5 bases from V and 0 bases from J, leaving 11 bases between. The germline V gene encodes CDR1 PRHDT and CDR2 FYEKMQ (reference sequence). The CDR3 DNA reads TGTGCCAGCAGCCCCGGACCCCGCTCCTACGAGCAGTACTTC. Translated, it gives CASSPGPRSYEQYF.

V gene TRBV20-1 combines with J gene TRBJ1-2; a weak D match, TRBD1 (6 bases). The germline V and J ends were trimmed by 1 base and 5 bases, with 14 bases remaining between them. Looked up from germline, CDR1 is DFQATT and CDR2 is SNEGSKA (reference sequence). The CDR3 consists of 14 residues. The CDR3 region is CSARARDRRYGYTF. The CDR3 region has the DNA TGCAGTGCTAGAGCCCGCGACAGGAGATATGGCTACACCTTC.

The genes are TRBV4-3 and TRBJ1-4; D is possibly TRBD1 (5 bases). Looked up from germline, CDR1 is LGHNA and CDR2 is YSLEER. V lost 1 base to trimming and J lost 6 bases, with 9 bases between them. CDR3 length: 14 residues. CDR3 DNA sequence: TGCGCCAGCAGCCAAGGACAGAGATATGAAAAACTGTTTTTT. Residues: CASSQGQRYEKLFF.

This sequence joins TRBV20-1 and TRBJ2-1, with 8 bases lining up with TRBD2. This CDR3 contains 16 residues. CDR1 and CDR2 from the germline V gene are DFQATT and SNEGSKA (reference sequence). The ends lost 5 bases at V and 0 bases at J; junction bases unmatched: 9. In nucleotides, the CDR3 is TGCAGTGCTGTGATAGCGGGACCAGGCTCCTACAATGAGCAGTTCTTC. Protein sequence: CSAVIAGPGSYNEQFF.

The chain is built from TRBV5-1 and TRBJ2-3; 9 bases map to TRBD2. The CDR3 is 15 residues long. Germline CDR1 SGHRS, CDR2 YFSETQ. V trimming: 2 bases; J trimming: 6 bases; junction bases outside the gene matches: 7. Written as DNA, the CDR3 is TGCGCCAGCAGCTTAAGCGACGCGGGAGGGGATACGCAGTATTTT. It translates to CASSLSDAGGDTQYF.